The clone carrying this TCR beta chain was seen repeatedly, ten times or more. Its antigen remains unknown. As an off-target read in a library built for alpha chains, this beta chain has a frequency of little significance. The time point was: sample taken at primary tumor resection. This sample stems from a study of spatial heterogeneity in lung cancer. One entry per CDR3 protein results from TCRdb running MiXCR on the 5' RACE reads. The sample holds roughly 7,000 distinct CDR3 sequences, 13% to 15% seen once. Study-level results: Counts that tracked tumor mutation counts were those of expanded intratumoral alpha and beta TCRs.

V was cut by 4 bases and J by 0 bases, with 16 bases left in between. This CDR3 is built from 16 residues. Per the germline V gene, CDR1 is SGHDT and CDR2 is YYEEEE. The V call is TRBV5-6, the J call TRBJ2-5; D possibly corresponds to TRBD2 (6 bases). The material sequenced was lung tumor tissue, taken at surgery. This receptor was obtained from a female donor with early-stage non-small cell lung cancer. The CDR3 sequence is CASSPDLAGHQETQYF. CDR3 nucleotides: TGTGCCAGCAGCCCGGATCTCGCGGGACACCAAGAGACCCAGTACTTC. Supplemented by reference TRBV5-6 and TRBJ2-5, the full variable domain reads DAGVTQSPTHLIKTRGQQVTLRCSPKSGHDTVSWYQQALGQGPQFIFQYYEEEERQRGNFPDRFSGHQFPNYSSELNVNALLLGDSALYLCASSPDLAGHQETQYFGPGTRLLVL.